Presented here are 11 T cell receptor beta chains from one specimen sequenced in a study of Ad26.COV2.S vaccination and SARS-CoV-2 variants. Treatment given: around 19 received Ad26.COV2.S at low or high dose, single or two shots; 5 received placebo; per-sample allocation not given. Sampling happened 63 days after the first vaccine or placebo injection. This table comes from immunoSEQ multiplex PCR, and its TCRdb copy is limited to in-frame clones, with some not included. The table has around 340,000 clones, 85% to 90% seen once. The sequences come from peripheral blood, collected in a trial of Ad26.COV2.S vaccine versus placebo. Receptors were obtained from a person aged 18-65 years who received the Ad26.COV2.S COVID-19 vaccine or a placebo.

J is TRBJ2-3 and V is TRBV7-2, with D unclear. Trimming shortened V by 2 bases and J by 7 bases, and 13 bases separated the two germline ends. Germline V gene sequence: CDR1 SGHTA, CDR2 FQGNSA. The CDR3 is 14 amino acids. CDR3 nucleotide sequence: TGTGCCAGCAGCTTATCCCCACTGAACAATACGCAGTATTTT. It is translated as CASSLSPLNNTQYF.

J is TRBJ2-1 and V is TRBV6-5, with 7 positions matching TRBD1. Germline assignment: CDR1 MNHEY and CDR2 SVGAGI. The CDR3 covers 15 residues. J gave up 7 bases and V 2 bases, and 8 bases lay outside the gene matches. The CDR3 DNA reads as TGTGCCAGCAGTTACCGGGACAGAGGAGTAAATGAGCAGTTCTTC. Its translation is CASSYRDRGVNEQFF.

This chain connects TRBV27 to TRBJ1-1, with TRBD1 identical over 7 bases. This CDR3 is built from 12 residues. Germline CDR1 MNHEY, CDR2 SMNVEV (reference sequence). J gave up 4 bases and V 5 bases, and 1 base lay outside the gene matches. This CDR3 is CASSDRATEAFF. The CDR3 DNA is TGTGCCAGCAGTGACAGGGCCACTGAAGCTTTCTTT.

J is TRBJ1-4 and V is TRBV24-1; D possibly corresponds to TRBD1 (5 bases). This CDR3 spans 14 amino acids. V lost 6 bases to trimming and J lost 6 bases, with 13 bases between them. The germline CDR1 and CDR2 sequences are KGHDR and SFDVKD. For the CDR3, the DNA is TGTGCCACCAGTAAAGGGGTCTCGGATGAAAAACTGTTTTTT. As protein: CATSKGVSDEKLFF.

This clone was seen a handful of times. The CDR3 here is CASSYGDEQYF. The CDR3 coding sequence is TGTGCCAGCAGCTACGGCGACGAGCAGTACTTC. The V and J genes are TRBV7-9 and TRBJ2-7; no definite D call. Deletions cut 4 bases from V and 5 bases from J, with 6 bases between. Germline V gene data show CDR1 as SEHNR and CDR2 as FQNEAQ (reference sequence). The CDR3 sequence is 11 residues long.

The V call is TRBV14, the J call TRBJ2-7; 9 nucleotides agree with TRBD2. This CDR3 has 16 amino acids. Germline lookup yields CDR1 SGHDN and CDR2 FVKESK. V lost 0 bases to trimming and J lost 0 bases; unmatched junction nucleotides: 3. CDR3 loop: CASSQDTSGFSYEQYF. The CDR3 coding sequence is TGTGCCAGCAGCCAAGATACTAGCGGGTTCTCCTACGAGCAGTACTTC.

V and J are TRBV18 and TRBJ2-5; no definite D call. The CDR3 length is 12 residues. Between the trimmed V and J ends, which lost 4 bases and 5 bases, there was a span of 8 bases. The V gene's germline CDR1 is KGHSH and CDR2 LQKENI. This CDR3 reads CASSQGMETQYF. CDR3 nucleotides: TGTGCCAGCTCACAAGGGATGGAGACCCAGTACTTC.

This sequence joins TRBV6-5 and TRBJ1-6; 8 nucleotides align to TRBD1. This CDR3 comprises 14 residues. The germline gives CDR1 MNHEY, CDR2 SVGAGI. V was pared by 5 bases and J by 10 bases, with 7 bases of the junction left unmatched. In DNA form, the CDR3 reads TGTGCCAGCAGTACGACAGGGGTTCGATCACCCCTCCACTTT. Protein product: CASSTTGVRSPLHF.

This clone came up a few times. The rearrangement joins TRBV6-5 to TRBJ2-7, with 11 bases that match TRBD1. This CDR3 comprises 14 residues. Trimming took 7 bases from V and 6 from J; bases not matched to a gene: 8. CDR1 is MNHEY and CDR2 is SVGAGI in the germline V gene. In nucleotides, the CDR3 is TGTGCCAGCACCATAGGGACAGGGGGAACCGAGCAGTACTTC. Protein: CASTIGTGGTEQYF.

The chain carries TRBV3-1 (or the pseudogene TRBV3-2) and TRBJ2-3; 11 bases are shared with TRBD2. There are 15 residues in the CDR3. Germline assignment: CDR1 LGHDT and CDR2 YNNKEL (reference sequence). V lost 4 bases and J lost 2; bases outside the gene matches: 2. CDR3 sequence (DNA): TGTGCCAGCAGCCTGACTAGCGGGGACACAGATACGCAGTATTTT. Protein: CASSLTSGDTDTQYF.

The gene calls are TRBV7-3 and TRBJ1-4; 9 positions match TRBD1. There are 13 residues in the CDR3. Germline V lookup: CDR1 SGHTA, CDR2 FQGTGA. J was trimmed by 5 bases and V by 8 bases; bases with no gene match: 3. The CDR3 protein is CASGTGPNEKLFF. The CDR3, as DNA: TGTGCCAGCGGGACAGGGCCAAATGAAAAACTGTTTTTT.